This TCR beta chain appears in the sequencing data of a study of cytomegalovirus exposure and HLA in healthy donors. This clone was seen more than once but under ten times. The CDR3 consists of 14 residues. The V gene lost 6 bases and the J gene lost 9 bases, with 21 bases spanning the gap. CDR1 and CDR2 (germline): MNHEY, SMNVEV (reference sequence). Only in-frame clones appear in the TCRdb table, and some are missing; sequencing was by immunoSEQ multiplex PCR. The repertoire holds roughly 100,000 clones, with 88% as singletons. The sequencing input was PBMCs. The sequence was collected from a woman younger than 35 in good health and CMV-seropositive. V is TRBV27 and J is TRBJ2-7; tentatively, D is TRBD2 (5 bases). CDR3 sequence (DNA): TGTGCCAGCAGCACCGGACTGGACTTTAGGCGGCAGTACTTC. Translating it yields CASSTGLDFRRQYF.